This T cell receptor beta chain emerged from a study of T cells after yellow fever vaccination. Whole-study context: In the case of low-cell-number fractions, SMART-Seq v4 Ultra Low Input was used for preparation. Study results and limitations: FACS-sorted repertoires could harbor abundant contaminating bulk-population clonotypes. Most primary-vaccination clones recurred post-booster (roughly 96% CD4, around 88% CD8).

The CDR3 has 16 amino acids. V trimming: 4 bases; J trimming: 3 bases; junction bases outside the gene matches: 9. From germline, CDR1 is SGHNT and CDR2 YYREEE (reference sequence). In this sample, this clonotype turned up a few times. Its antigen remains unidentified. A universal primer site and UMIs were added as TCR cDNA was made by 5'RACE template switching. TCRdb re-derived calls from the 5' RACE reads in MiXCR, one entry per CDR3 protein. The sample comprises tens of thousands of distinct CDR3 sequences, just under 8% of which are singletons, and roughly two fifths rests with the top ten. The genes are TRBV5-4 and TRBJ2-2, with TRBD1 matching 7 bases. The sample was CD8+ T cells sorted from PBMCs, taken on the day of the yellow fever booster vaccination. The sequence came from a man younger than 40 who received the YFV17D yellow fever vaccine. The CDR3 spells CASSSHRTGYTGELFF. The CDR3 DNA is TGTGCCAGCAGCAGCCATCGGACAGGTTACACCGGGGAGCTGTTTTTT.